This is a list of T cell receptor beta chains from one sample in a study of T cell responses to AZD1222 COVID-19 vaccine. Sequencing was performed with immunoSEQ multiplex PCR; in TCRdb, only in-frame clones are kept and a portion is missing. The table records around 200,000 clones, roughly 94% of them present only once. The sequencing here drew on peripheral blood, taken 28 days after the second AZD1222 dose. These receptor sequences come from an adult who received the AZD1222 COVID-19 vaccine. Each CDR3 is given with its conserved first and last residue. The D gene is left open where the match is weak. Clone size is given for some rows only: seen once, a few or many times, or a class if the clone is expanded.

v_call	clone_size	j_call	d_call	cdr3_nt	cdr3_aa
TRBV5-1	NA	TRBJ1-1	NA	TGCGCCAGCAGCCCCGAATCTTTGAACACTGAAGCTTTCTTT	CASSPESLNTEAFF
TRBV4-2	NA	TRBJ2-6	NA	TGTGCCAGCAGCCAAGAGGGACCCGAGGCCAACGTCCTGACTTTC	CASSQEGPEANVLTF
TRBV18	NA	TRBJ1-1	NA	TGTGCCAGCTCACCATCAGGTGAATACACTGAAGCTTTCTTT	CASSPSGEYTEAFF
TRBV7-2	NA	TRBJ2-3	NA	TGTGCCAGCAGCTTCCGAGGGGACCCCACAGATACGCAGTATTTT	CASSFRGDPTDTQYF
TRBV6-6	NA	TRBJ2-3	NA	TGTGCCAGCAGAATAGCGGAACTCACAGATACGCAGTATTTT	CASRIAELTDTQYF
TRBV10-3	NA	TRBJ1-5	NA	TGTGCCATCAGTGAGCTGGGGGCTAACAATCAGCCCCAGCATTTT	CAISELGANNQPQHF
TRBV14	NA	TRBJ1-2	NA	TGTGCCAGCAGCCAAGATGACCGCCCCTATGGCTACACCTTC	CASSQDDRPYGYTF
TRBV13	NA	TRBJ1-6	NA	TGTGCCAGCAGTTTAAGCTCCTATAATTCACCCCTCCACTTT	CASSLSSYNSPLHF
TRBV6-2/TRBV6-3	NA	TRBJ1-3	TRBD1	TGTGCCAGCAGCCCTACAGGGGGCGCAGCTGGAAACACCATATATTTT	CASSPTGGAAGNTIYF
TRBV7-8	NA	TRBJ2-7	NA	TGTGCCAGCAGCTTAGAGACTCTCTCCTACGAGCAGTACTTC	CASSLETLSYEQYF
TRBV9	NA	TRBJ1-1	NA	TGTGCCAGCAGCCCTGCACCCACCGGGACACTGAACACTGAAGCTTTCTTT	CASSPAPTGTLNTEAFF
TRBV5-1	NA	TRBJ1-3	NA	TGCGCCAGCAGTTTGGCAGGGGCTGGAAACACCATATATTTT	CASSLAGAGNTIYF
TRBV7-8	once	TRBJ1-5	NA	TGTGCCAGCAGCGCCGGGGCGTCGGCAGGTCAGCCCCAGCATTTT	CASSAGASAGQPQHF
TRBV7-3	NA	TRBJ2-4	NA	TGTGCCAGCAGCTCCTCCCTTCCGCGAGGGGGGGGGCTGAACATTCAGTACTTC	CASSSSLPRGGGLNIQYF
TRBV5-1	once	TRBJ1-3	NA	TGCGCCAGAATAGGGGTCGGAAACACCATATATTTT	CARIGVGNTIYF
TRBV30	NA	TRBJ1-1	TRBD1	TGTGCCTGGAGTCGTACAGGGGGCACTGAAGCTTTCTTT	CAWSRTGGTEAFF
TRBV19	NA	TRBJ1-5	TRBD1	TGTGCCAGCCATACAGGGACAGGGGGGATGAGTAGCAATCAGCCCCAGCATTTT	CASHTGTGGMSSNQPQHF
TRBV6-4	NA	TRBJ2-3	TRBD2	TGTGCCAGCAGTCCTATAGCGGGGGGTTTTGATACGCAGTATTTT	CASSPIAGGFDTQYF
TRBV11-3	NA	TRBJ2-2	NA	TGTGCCAGCAGCCGGGTGTCCACGAACACCGGGGAGCTGTTTTTT	CASSRVSTNTGELFF
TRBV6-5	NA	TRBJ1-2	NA	TGTGCCAGCCGCGAGGATCTAGACTATGGCTACACCTTC	CASREDLDYGYTF
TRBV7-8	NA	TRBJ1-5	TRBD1	TGTGCCAGCAGCTTAGCCTGGGACAGTATGGCGCGCCAGCCCCAGCATTTT	CASSLAWDSMARQPQHF
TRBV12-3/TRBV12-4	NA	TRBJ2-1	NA	TGTGCCAGCACACAGGGAGGTACTGAGCAGTTCTTC	CASTQGGTEQFF
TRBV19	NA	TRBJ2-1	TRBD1	TGTGCCAGTAGTTTCTACGGGACAGGGGTTTACAATGAGCAGTTCTTC	CASSFYGTGVYNEQFF
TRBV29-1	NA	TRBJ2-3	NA	TGCAGCGTTGCCTCCACCCATGGCGGAGATACGCAGTATTTT	CSVASTHGGDTQYF
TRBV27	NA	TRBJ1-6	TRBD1	TGTGCCAGCAGTCCACGTAACAGGGGCTCCTATAATTCACCCCTCCACTTT	CASSPRNRGSYNSPLHF
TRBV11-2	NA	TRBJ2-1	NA	TGTGCCAGCAGCTTAAGGGGCACAGGGCTCGATGAGCAGTTCTTC	CASSLRGTGLDEQFF
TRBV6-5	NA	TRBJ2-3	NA	TGTGCCAGCAGCCGAACAATAGGAGCAGATACGCAGTATTTT	CASSRTIGADTQYF
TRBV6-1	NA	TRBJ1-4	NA	TGTGCCAGCAGTGAGTTTTGGACCGGAGTTGATGAAAAACTGTTTTTT	CASSEFWTGVDEKLFF
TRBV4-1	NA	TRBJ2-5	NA	TGCGCCAGCAGCCAAGGGGTCGACCAAGAGACCCAGTACTTC	CASSQGVDQETQYF
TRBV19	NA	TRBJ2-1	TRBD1	TGTGCCAGTAGCCCTACCCGGACAGGGGATACCCACAATGAGCAGTTCTTC	CASSPTRTGDTHNEQFF
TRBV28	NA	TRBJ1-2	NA	TGTGCCAGCAGTTTGCCGGGAAACTATGGCTACACCTTC	CASSLPGNYGYTF
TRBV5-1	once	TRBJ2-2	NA	TGCGCCAGCAGCATGGGAAACAGGGCCGGGGAGCTGTTTTTT	CASSMGNRAGELFF
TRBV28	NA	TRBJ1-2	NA	TGTGCCAGCAGTTCTGGGAACTATGGCTACACCTTC	CASSSGNYGYTF
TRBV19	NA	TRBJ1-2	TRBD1	TGTGCCAGTAGTATCTTCGACAGGGGTAACTATGGCTACACCTTC	CASSIFDRGNYGYTF
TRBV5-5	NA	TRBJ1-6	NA	TGTGCCAGCAGCTTGTATCCCGAAGCCCCTTATAATTCACCCCTCCACTTT	CASSLYPEAPYNSPLHF
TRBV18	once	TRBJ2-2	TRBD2	TGTGCCAGCTCACCACAGCGGGAGGAAGGGAACACCGGGGAGCTGTTTTTT	CASSPQREEGNTGELFF
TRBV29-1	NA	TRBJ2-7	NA	TGCAGCGTTGCCGACAGACAAGGCTCCTACGAGCAGTACTTC	CSVADRQGSYEQYF
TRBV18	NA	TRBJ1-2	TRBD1	TGTGCCAGCTCACCAAAGGGGGCGGTTAACTATGGCTACACCTTC	CASSPKGAVNYGYTF
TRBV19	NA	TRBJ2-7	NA	TGTGCCAGTAGCCTAGGGGCGGCGCACCCCGTCGAGCAGTACTTC	CASSLGAAHPVEQYF
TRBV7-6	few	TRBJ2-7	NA	TGTGCCAGCAGCCCACAGGAAAGCGCCTCCTACGAGCAGTACTTC	CASSPQESASYEQYF
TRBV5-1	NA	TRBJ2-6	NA	TGCGCCAGCAGCTTGGAGGCAGGCTCTGGGGCCAACGTCCTGACTTTC	CASSLEAGSGANVLTF
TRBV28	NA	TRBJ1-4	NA	TGTGCCAGCAGTTTAACGGCCAGGGACGAAAAACTGTTTTTT	CASSLTARDEKLFF
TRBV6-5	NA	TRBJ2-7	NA	TGTGCCAGCAGTTACGTCAGGGGCTACGAGCAGTACTTC	CASSYVRGYEQYF
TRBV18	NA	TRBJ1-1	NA	TGTGCCAGCTCACCACCGGGGGCTGAAGCTTTCTTT	CASSPPGAEAFF
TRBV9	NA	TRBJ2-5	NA	TGTGCCAGCAGCCCACGCGGTACGGTTCAAGAGACCCAGTACTTC	CASSPRGTVQETQYF
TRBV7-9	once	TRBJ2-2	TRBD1	TGTGCCAGCAGCTTAGGGGTACAATACAGGGGACCGAACACCGGGGAGCTGTTTTTT	CASSLGVQYRGPNTGELFF
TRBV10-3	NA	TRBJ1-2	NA	TGTGCCATCAGTGAGTCACCCAGCCCCAACTATGGCTACACCTTC	CAISESPSPNYGYTF
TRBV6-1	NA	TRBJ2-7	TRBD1	TGTGCCAGCAGTGAAGCGCCGGGACAGGGGAATTTCGAGCAGTACTTC	CASSEAPGQGNFEQYF
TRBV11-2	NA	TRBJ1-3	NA	TGTGCCAGCAGCTTAATACTTAACACCATATATTTT	CASSLILNTIYF